This T cell receptor beta chain originates from a study of shared clonotypes between healthy human individuals. Trimming cost V 4 bases and J 2 bases, with 10 bases left between them. From germline, CDR1 is KGHSH and CDR2 LQKENI. The CDR3 has 14 amino acids. Study conclusions and caveats: The sole specimen, blood, was sampled, and tissue repertoires likely differ.

To note about this clone: Antigen unknown.

The data were produced by immunoSEQ multiplex PCR, yet TCRdb's version contains in-frame clones alone and is incomplete. The sample has some 530,000 clones; approximately 80% are singletons. The specimen sequenced was PBMCs. This chain links TRBV18 with TRBJ2-3; D gene ambiguous. This clonotype was sampled from a woman between 40 and 55 years old in good health. Some clones in this sample may be carry-over from other donors' samples. CDR3 nucleotide sequence: TGTGCCAGCTCACTTGGTGGACCCACAGATACGCAGTATTTT. Its protein is CASSLGGPTDTQYF.